This passage covers 21 T cell receptor beta chains from one sample sequenced in a study of identifying expanded T cells in peripheral blood. Generated by immunoSEQ multiplex PCR, the TCRdb table keeps only in-frame clones and is missing some. The sample lists about 94,000 clones, nearly 90% occurring once. The sequencing sample was made of blood. These receptors were collected from a person aged 18 to 75 in good health.

Notes on this clone: The sample holds other DNA sequences that translate to the same CDR3. V and J are TRBV7-6 and TRBJ2-7; TRBD1 matches at 9 bases. The CDR3 extends over 15 amino acids. In germline, CDR1 is SGHVS, CDR2 FNYEAQ. V gave up 0 bases and J gave up 4 bases; unmatched junction bases: 4. The CDR3 DNA sequence: TGTGCCAGCAGCTTAGCCGGGACAGGGCCTTACGAGCAGTACTTC. Protein sequence: CASSLAGTGPYEQYF.

This chain connects TRBV7-9 to TRBJ2-7; D is perhaps TRBD2 (5 bases). Germline lookup yields CDR1 SEHNR and CDR2 FQNEAQ (reference sequence). Trimming removed 1 base at V and 2 bases at J, with 9 bases between. This CDR3 contains 14 residues. The CDR3 loop reads CASSLVALAYEQYF. CDR3 in DNA: TGTGCCAGCAGCTTAGTCGCACTAGCCTACGAGCAGTACTTC.

The CDR3 loop reads CASSLVLRQFF. In DNA form, the CDR3 reads TGTGCCAGCAGCTTAGTACTTAGGCAGTTCTTC. This chain uses TRBV7-2 with TRBJ2-1, with unresolved D. Trimming cost V 1 base and J 12 bases, with 7 bases left between them. This CDR3 comprises 11 residues. Germline-derived CDR1 and CDR2 are SGHTA and FQGNSA.

The chain links TRBV7-9 to TRBJ2-1; D possibly corresponds to TRBD2 (5 bases). Trimming pared 4 bases from V and 7 bases from J, leaving 11 bases between. Germline V gene data show CDR1 as SEHNR and CDR2 as FQNEAQ (reference sequence). This CDR3 contains 13 residues. The CDR3 sequence: CASSSEVENEQFF. Here the CDR3 DNA reads TGTGCCAGCAGCTCGGAGGTCGAGAATGAGCAGTTCTTC.

This sequence joins TRBV5-1 and TRBJ1-1, with D possibly TRBD1 on 6 matching bases. Germline lookup yields CDR1 SGHRS and CDR2 YFSETQ. V was trimmed by 3 bases and J by 1 base, leaving 13 bases between them. CDR3 length: 15 amino acids. CDR3 protein: CASSSPQTGNTEAFF. CDR3 DNA: TGCGCCAGCAGCTCCCCCCAGACAGGGAACACTGAAGCTTTCTTT.

The count of this clone is one. The chain is built from TRBV30 and TRBJ1-1, with TRBD1 as a possible D gene (6 bases). V lost 4 bases to trimming and J lost 1 base, with 10 bases between them. Looked up from germline, CDR1 is GTSNPN and CDR2 is SVGIG (reference sequence). The CDR3 is made up of 13 amino acids. CDR3 amino acids: CAWMRQANTEAFF. The CDR3 bases are TGTGCCTGGATGAGACAGGCGAACACTGAAGCTTTCTTT.

The chain combines TRBV6-5 with TRBJ1-1; 9 bases agree with TRBD1. J gave up 10 bases and V 7 bases, and 10 bases lay outside the gene matches. This CDR3 is built from 13 residues. The germline CDR1 and CDR2 sequences are MNHEY and SVGAGI. The CDR3 DNA follows: TGTGCCAGCACCGTAGAACAGGGGGCATTAGCTTTCTTT. It codes for CASTVEQGALAFF.

The chain has TRBV7-6 and TRBJ1-4; TRBD1 aligns across 10 bases. The J segment lost 8 bases and the V segment lost 5 bases, leaving 2 bases of the junction unmatched. Germline V gives CDR1 SGHVS, CDR2 FNYEAQ. The CDR3 loop spans 13 amino acids. CDR3 protein: CASSGTGVEKLFF. In DNA form, the CDR3 reads TGTGCCAGCAGCGGGACAGGGGTAGAAAAACTGTTTTTT.

In DNA, the CDR3 is TGCGCCAGCAGCATAGGACAGGGGGCAGAGGGCTACACCTTC. Its protein is CASSIGQGAEGYTF. This rearrangement joins TRBV5-1 to TRBJ1-2, with 11 bases identical to TRBD1. V was pared by 4 bases and J by 8 bases, with 7 bases of the junction left unmatched. Germline V CDR1 and CDR2: SGHRS, YFSETQ. The CDR3 has 14 residues.

This chain uses TRBV7-9 with TRBJ2-7, with TRBD1 identical over 7 bases. J lost 0 bases, V lost 0 bases, and 5 bases had no gene match. Germline V gives CDR1 SEHNR, CDR2 FQNEAQ (reference sequence). This CDR3 comprises 16 residues. The CDR3 DNA is TGTGCCAGCAGCTTAGCGATGGGACAGCTCTCCTACGAGCAGTACTTC. This sequence encodes CASSLAMGQLSYEQYF.

The chain couples TRBV5-6 to TRBJ1-6; TRBD1 aligns across 9 bases. This CDR3 is built from 17 residues. V trimming: 3 bases; J trimming: 8 bases; junction bases outside the gene matches: 12. Per the germline V gene, CDR1 is SGHDT and CDR2 is YYEEEE. CDR3 DNA sequence: TGTGCCAGCAGCTCGGGACAGGGATCTAGTCTGGATTCACCCCTCCACTTT. This encodes CASSSGQGSSLDSPLHF.

V and J are TRBV19 and TRBJ2-6; possibly TRBD2 for D (5 bases). There are 17 residues in the CDR3. Germline V lookup: CDR1 LNHDA, CDR2 SQIVND (reference sequence). V was trimmed by 3 bases and J by 2 bases, leaving 14 bases between them. The CDR3 DNA reads TGTGCCAGTAGTATGAGGGTTGAGGGTGCTGGGGCCAACGTCCTGACTTTC. It encodes CASSMRVEGAGANVLTF.

The genes are TRBV9 and TRBJ1-2; unclear D gene. Germline CDR1 reads SGDLS; CDR2 reads YYNGEE. V lost 1 base and J lost 8, with 18 bases in between. This CDR3 has 15 residues. The CDR3 region is CASSVNEGISGGYTF. The CDR3 DNA reads TGTGCCAGCAGCGTAAATGAGGGTATCTCGGGAGGCTACACCTTC.

A few counts support this clone. The rearrangement joins TRBV9 to TRBJ2-6; tentatively, D is TRBD1 (6 bases). This CDR3 contains 15 residues. Germline values: CDR1 SGDLS, CDR2 YYNGEE. V was shortened by 3 bases and J by 0 bases, with 7 bases between the two germline ends. This CDR3 reads CASSADSSGANVLTF. The CDR3 nucleotides read TGTGCCAGCAGCGCGGACAGCTCTGGGGCCAACGTCCTGACTTTC.

This chain connects TRBV5-1 to TRBJ1-1, with a weak D call TRBD1 (6 bases). V lost 3 bases to trimming and J lost 3 bases, with 15 bases between them. Germline loops: CDR1 SGHRS, CDR2 YFSETQ. The CDR3 runs to 15 residues. The CDR3 here is CASSYLQGGDTEAFF. CDR3 nucleotide sequence: TGCGCCAGCAGCTACTTACAGGGAGGGGACACTGAAGCTTTCTTT. Supplemented by reference TRBV5-1 and TRBJ1-1, the full variable domain reads KAGVTQTPRYLIKTRGQQVTLSCSPISGHRSVSWYQQTPGQGLQFLFEYFSETQRNKGNFPGRFSGRQFSNSRSEMNVSTLELGDSALYLCASSYLQGGDTEAFFGQGTRLTVV.

This clone has more than one count but fewer than ten. This sequence joins TRBV25-1 and TRBJ2-7; 10 nucleotides line up with TRBD1. The germline V gene encodes CDR1 MGHDK and CDR2 SYGVNS. J lost 0 bases, V lost 4 bases, and 6 bases had no gene match. The CDR3 totals 16 residues. This CDR3 reads CASSVTGTGDSYEQYF. The CDR3 DNA follows: TGTGCCAGCAGTGTGACCGGGACAGGGGACTCCTACGAGCAGTACTTC.

The J gene is TRBJ2-3, the V gene TRBV10-3; 7 bases match TRBD2. The germline V gene has CDR1 ENHRY and CDR2 SYGVKD. The CDR3 consists of 15 residues. After removal of 3 bases from V and 4 bases from J, the junction contained 7 bases not matched to a gene. The CDR3 bases are TGTGCCATCAGTGACGGACCCCGGGGGGCAGATACGCAGTATTTT. The encoded protein is CAISDGPRGADTQYF.

The chain couples TRBV4-2 to TRBJ2-7; maybe TRBD2 (6 bases). CDR1 is LGHNA, CDR2 YNFKEQ, per germline. Trimming removed 0 bases at V and 2 bases at J, with 11 bases between. This CDR3 region has 15 residues. CDR3 protein: CASSQDGGATYEQYF. For the CDR3, the DNA is TGTGCCAGCAGCCAAGACGGCGGGGCCACCTACGAGCAGTACTTC.

V and J are TRBV19 and TRBJ1-6, with a possible D match to TRBD1 (6 bases). The germline CDR1 and CDR2 sequences are LNHDA and SQIVND (reference sequence). Trimming removed 4 bases from V and 9 bases from J, with 13 bases in between. This CDR3 contains 14 residues. The CDR3 here is CASSTYRDGSPLHF. The CDR3 region has the DNA TGTGCCAGTAGTACCTACAGGGATGGTTCACCCCTCCACTTT.

This chain joins TRBV19 and TRBJ1-1; no clear D. CDR1 and CDR2 (germline): LNHDA, SQIVND (reference sequence). This CDR3 has 15 residues. Trimming pared 7 bases from V and 2 bases from J, leaving 17 bases between. Written as DNA, the CDR3 is TGTGCCAGTACCCCCTTGGCAGGTACTAACACTGAAGCTTTCTTT. Protein product: CASTPLAGTNTEAFF.

J is TRBJ1-1 and V is TRBV4-1, with TRBD1 matching 9 bases. Germline CDR1 is MGHRA and CDR2 is YSYEKL. The CDR3 is 16 residues long. The V gene end was trimmed by 0 bases and the J gene end by 4 bases; junction bases not matched to a gene: 6. In DNA, the CDR3 is TGCGCCAGCAGCCAAGAACAGGGGGCTCTTTTCACTGAAGCTTTCTTT. The encoded protein is CASSQEQGALFTEAFF.